The text below deals with one T cell receptor (beta chain). The antigen remains unidentified. Sequenced by immunoSEQ multiplex PCR; TCRdb stores in-frame clones only, minus some. Of 150,000 to 190,000 clones listed, approximately 94% are singletons. This CDR3 has 14 amino acids. V shed 6 bases and J 0 bases; nucleotides not matched to a gene: 4. CDR1 is MNHNS, CDR2 SASEGT, per germline. The data originate from a study of OX40 agonist ivuxolimab in advanced cancers. Study-wide context: Every 2 weeks, ivuxolimab was infused into the patients intravenously at between 0.01 and 10 mg/kg. Prior checkpoint blockade (anti-PD-1, anti-PD-L1 or anti-CTLA-4) was permitted; about 40% had it. Findings of the study overall: In general, CD8+ T cells held more expanded clones than CD4+ did, on average. Within 6 weeks, CD4+ and CD8+ blood T cells expanded clonally at 0.1 to 3.0 mg/kg.

The sample was CD4+ or CD8+ T cells sorted from blood, taken in a trial of the OX40 agonist ivuxolimab. The J gene is TRBJ1-1, the V gene TRBV6-1; the match to TRBD1 covers 7 bases. The source is an adult with an advanced solid tumor such as melanoma, head and neck, liver or kidney cancer. This CDR3 reads CASRRDSMNTEAFF. The CDR3 region has the DNA TGTGCCAGCAGGAGGGACAGTATGAACACTGAAGCTTTCTTT.